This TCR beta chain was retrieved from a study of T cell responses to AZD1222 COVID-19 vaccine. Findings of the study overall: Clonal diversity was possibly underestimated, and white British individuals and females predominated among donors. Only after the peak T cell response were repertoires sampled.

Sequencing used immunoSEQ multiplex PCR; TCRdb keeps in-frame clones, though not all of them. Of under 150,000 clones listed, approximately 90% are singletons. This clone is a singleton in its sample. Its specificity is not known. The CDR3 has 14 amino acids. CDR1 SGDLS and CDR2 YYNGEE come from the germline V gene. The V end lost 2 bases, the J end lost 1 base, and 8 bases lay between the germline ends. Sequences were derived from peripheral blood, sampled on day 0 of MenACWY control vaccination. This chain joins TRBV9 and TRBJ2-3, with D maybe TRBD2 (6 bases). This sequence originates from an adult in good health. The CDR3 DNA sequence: TGTGCCAGCAGCGTTGCGGGACGCACAGATACGCAGTATTTT. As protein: CASSVAGRTDTQYF. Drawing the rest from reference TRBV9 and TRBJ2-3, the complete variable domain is DSGVTQTPKHLITATGQRVTLRCSPRSGDLSVYWYQQSLDQGLQFLIQYYNGEERAKGNILERFSAQQFPDLHSELNLSSLELGDSALYFCASSVAGRTDTQYFGPGTRLTVL.